The 16 T cell receptor beta chains below all came from one sample that was sequenced in a study of blood T cell repertoires in COVID-19. The assay was immunoSEQ multiplex PCR, and TCRdb's table has in-frame clones only and misses some. The sample holds around 370,000 clones; around 90% are singletons and the top ten take about 3.5%. Sequencing was done on a sample of peripheral blood. These receptor sequences come from a woman aged 18-30 years who had recovered from COVID-19.

This chain links TRBV5-1 with TRBJ2-1; 9 bases line up with TRBD2. V gave up 0 bases and J gave up 10 bases; unmatched junction bases: 8. This CDR3 comprises 15 residues. CDR1 is SGHRS and CDR2 is YFSETQ in the germline V gene. The CDR3 sequence is CASSLGIAGVGEQFF. CDR3 nucleotide sequence: TGCGCCAGCAGCTTGGGAATAGCGGGAGTCGGGGAGCAGTTCTTC.

This clone was observed a single time. The gene calls are TRBV7-9 and TRBJ2-7, with TRBD1 identical over 8 bases. The ends lost 1 base at V and 2 bases at J; junction bases unmatched: 1. This CDR3 has 14 residues. Germline CDR1 and CDR2: SEHNR and FQNEAQ (reference sequence). CDR3 protein: CASSLGTGPYEQYV. The CDR3 DNA is TGTGCCAGCAGCTTAGGGACAGGGCCCTACGAGCAGTACGTC.

The chain couples TRBV2 to TRBJ1-3; D is unclear. Germline CDR1 reads SNHLY; CDR2 reads FYNNEI. CDR3 length equals 13 residues. V was cut by 6 bases and J by 2 bases, with 8 bases left in between. Here the CDR3 DNA reads TGTGCCAGCAGCGGGAGGGCTGGAAACACCATATATTTT. Translating it yields CASSGRAGNTIYF.

The count of this clone is one. V gene TRBV5-1 combines with J gene TRBJ1-3; 8 bases align to TRBD1. The CDR3 spans 16 residues. Trimming at V came to 3 bases and at J to 0 bases, leaving 5 bases not matched to a gene. Germline V lookup: CDR1 SGHRS, CDR2 YFSETQ. The CDR3 protein is CASSWDGQGSGNTIYF. Here the CDR3 DNA reads TGCGCCAGCAGCTGGGATGGACAGGGCTCTGGAAACACCATATATTTT.

This chain links TRBV24-1 with TRBJ1-2, with 9 positions matching TRBD1. The CDR3 extends over 17 amino acids. Unmatched junction bases numbered 15, after V lost 3 bases and J lost 8 bases. Per the germline V gene, CDR1 is KGHDR and CDR2 is SFDVKD. The CDR3 here is CATSDRDRDSVMGGYTF. In nucleotides, the CDR3 is TGTGCCACCAGTGATCGGGACAGGGACTCCGTTATGGGAGGCTACACCTTC.

The CDR3 loop reads CASSEALNTEAFF. The DNA for the CDR3 is TGTGCCAGCAGTGAAGCGTTGAACACTGAAGCTTTCTTT. The chain recombines TRBV5-5 with TRBJ1-1, with D uncertain. This CDR3 contains 13 residues. The V end was cut by 5 bases, the J end by 0 bases, with 8 bases between. Germline V gene lookup returns CDR1 SGHKS and CDR2 YYEKEE (reference sequence).

This chain links TRBV6-5 with TRBJ2-7; 7 bases match TRBD1. The CDR3 consists of 13 residues. J gave up 5 bases and V 5 bases, and 6 bases lay outside the gene matches. Germline CDR1 and CDR2: MNHEY and SVGAGI. CDR3 sequence: CASSPTGSDEQYV. CDR3 sequence (DNA): TGTGCCAGCAGTCCGACAGGGTCGGACGAGCAGTACGTC.

This clone was recorded many times. The chain uses TRBV6-2 or TRBV6-3 and TRBJ1-2; 8 bases agree with TRBD1. V gave up 6 bases and J gave up 8 bases; unmatched junction bases: 5. The germline V gene has CDR1 MNHEY and CDR2 SVGEGT. The CDR3 loop spans 12 amino acids. As DNA, the CDR3 is TGTGCCAGCAGCGACAGGGGAAGCGGCTACACCTTC. Its protein product is CASSDRGSGYTF.

This sequence joins TRBV3-1 (or the pseudogene TRBV3-2) and TRBJ2-1, with 11 bases aligning to TRBD2. CDR1 is LGHDT, CDR2 YNNKEL, per germline (reference sequence). This CDR3 has 16 residues. The V and J ends lost 3 bases and 4 bases, in that order; junction bases with no gene match: 5. The DNA for the CDR3 is TGTGCCAGCAGCCACGCCGGACTAGCGGGTTACAATGAGCAGTTCTTC. Residues: CASSHAGLAGYNEQFF.

V and J are TRBV5-8 and TRBJ2-1; a weak D match, TRBD2 (7 bases). The V end lost 0 bases, the J end lost 7 bases, and 14 bases lay between the germline ends. Germline CDR1 reads SGHTS; CDR2 reads YDEGEE. This CDR3 comprises 15 residues. As DNA, the CDR3 is TGTGCCAGCAGCTTGGAGGGGGGGAGGGGAAATGAGCAGTTCTTC. Translating gives CASSLEGGRGNEQFF.

The chain joins TRBV30 to TRBJ1-2; possibly TRBD1 for D (5 bases). Germline loops: CDR1 GTSNPN, CDR2 SVGIG (reference sequence). Trimming stripped 3 bases from V and 2 bases from J, with 13 bases between. CDR3 size: 14 residues. CDR3 coding DNA: TGTGCCTGGAGGGACCAGGGCGGCAACTATGGCTACACCTTC. Amino acids: CAWRDQGGNYGYTF.

This chain joins TRBV7-2 and TRBJ1-5; D uncertain. This CDR3 contains 15 residues. Germline lookup yields CDR1 SGHTA and CDR2 FQGNSA. Trimming removed 4 bases from V and 0 bases from J, with 10 bases in between. CDR3 amino acids: CASSSGVNSNQPQHF. The DNA of the CDR3 is TGTGCCAGCAGCTCGGGAGTTAATAGCAATCAGCCCCAGCATTTT.

The chain links TRBV18 to TRBJ2-2; the match to TRBD1 covers 7 bases. J was trimmed by 8 bases and V by 1 base; bases with no gene match: 4. The CDR3 spans 14 residues. Germline CDR1 reads KGHSH; CDR2 reads LQKENI. CDR3 residues: CASSPLPGQGELFF. Written as DNA, the CDR3 is TGTGCCAGCTCACCACTTCCGGGACAGGGGGAGCTGTTTTTT.

This chain links TRBV19 with TRBJ1-3; D uncertain. CDR3 size: 13 residues. V was cut by 10 bases and J by 4 bases, with 14 bases left in between. CDR1 and CDR2 from the germline V gene are LNHDA and SQIVND (reference sequence). CDR3 protein: CATALLSGNTIYF. The DNA of the CDR3 is TGTGCCACAGCGCTGCTATCCGGAAACACCATATATTTT. Supplemented by reference TRBV19 and TRBJ1-3, the full variable domain reads DGGITQSPKYLFRKEGQNVTLSCEQNLNHDAMYWYRQDPGQGLRLIYYSQIVNDFQKGDIAEGYSVSREKKESFPLTVTSAQKNPTAFYLCATALLSGNTIYFGEGSWLTVV.

This clone was seen just once. The chain is built from TRBV16 and TRBJ2-3; 9 bases match TRBD2. Germline assignment: CDR1 KGHSY and CDR2 FQNENV. The CDR3 sequence is 17 residues long. Trimming took 0 bases from V and 2 from J; bases not matched to a gene: 6. CDR3 DNA sequence: TGTGCCAGCAGCCAATCTAAGCGGGAGGCGCTCACAGATACGCAGTATTTT. Encoded protein: CASSQSKREALTDTQYF.

This chain joins TRBV30 and TRBJ1-2; possibly TRBD1 for D (6 bases). This CDR3 has 13 residues. CDR1 is GTSNPN, CDR2 SVGIG, per germline (reference sequence). V dropped 2 bases and J dropped 2 bases, with 9 bases sitting between them. Written as DNA, the CDR3 is TGTGCCTGGAGTCTTCAGGGGAACTATGGCTACACCTTC. It codes for CAWSLQGNYGYTF.